In this sample, the clone carrying this T cell receptor beta chain turned up many times. The antigen is not known. The entry originates in a study of T cell repertoires in cytomegalovirus infection. Turning to the study itself: Evidence of both CMV infection and a matching HLA type came from public TCR beta signatures. Study-wide results and limits: Ex vivo, HLA-C-restricted CMV-specific TCR beta clonotypes prevailed over the rest of the response.

TCRdb re-called the reads with MiXCR, one entry per CDR3 protein. Of about 770,000 distinct CDR3 sequences listed, 25% to 30% are singletons. This clonotype originated in a human donor in good health (CMV status not recorded). Some clones in this sample may be carry-over from other donors' samples. The sequencing used cultured CD8+ T cells from PBMCs, collected from culture after CMV antigen stimulation.

The CDR3 DNA sequence: TGTGCCAGCAGCTCGCACCAAATAGGAATCCCTCCCTATGGCTACACCTTC. It yields the protein CASSSHQIGIPPYGYTF. The chain joins TRBV7-9 to TRBJ1-2, with D uncertain. V gave up 4 bases and J gave up 4 bases, with 22 bases separating them. The germline CDR1 and CDR2 sequences are SEHNR and FQNEAQ (reference sequence). The CDR3 is made up of 17 amino acids.